Each of the 6 T cell receptor beta chains below was sequenced from the same sample in a study of cytomegalovirus exposure and HLA in healthy donors. The repertoire was sequenced with immunoSEQ multiplex PCR; TCRdb's copy has only in-frame clones and lacks some. The table includes about 160,000 clones, 84% detected once. The sequenced sample consisted of PBMCs. The origin of the receptors is a man aged 30 to 39 in good health and CMV-seropositive.

The chain couples TRBV5-1 to TRBJ2-1; a possible D gene is TRBD1 (7 bases). The CDR3 is made up of 14 amino acids. Trimming stripped 6 bases from V and 1 base from J, with 11 bases between. The V gene's germline CDR1 is SGHRS and CDR2 YFSETQ. The chain's CDR3 is CASNRGGSYNEQFF. The CDR3 nucleotides read TGCGCCAGCAACAGGGGAGGATCCTACAATGAGCAGTTCTTC. The full variable domain, with the rest looked up from reference TRBV5-1 and TRBJ2-1, is KAGVTQTPRYLIKTRGQQVTLSCSPISGHRSVSWYQQTPGQGLQFLFEYFSETQRNKGNFPGRFSGRQFSNSRSEMNVSTLELGDSALYLCASNRGGSYNEQFFGPGTRLTVL.

The CDR3 reads CASSEADGGAYNEQFF. The CDR3 DNA follows: TGTGCCAGCAGTGAAGCAGACGGGGGGGCCTACAATGAGCAGTTCTTC. The chain has TRBV6-1 and TRBJ2-1, with 8 bases fitting TRBD2. This CDR3 region has 16 residues. V was pared by 0 bases and J by 2 bases, with 3 bases of the junction left unmatched. The germline V gene has CDR1 MNHNS and CDR2 SASEGT.

The CDR3 nucleotides read TGTGCCAGCAGCCAAGGGGTCGGCAGGGAAGATGGCTACACCTTC. Its translation is CASSQGVGREDGYTF. J is TRBJ1-2 and V is TRBV4-2, with a tentative D call TRBD1 (5 bases). The CDR3 totals 15 residues. Trimming removed 1 base at V and 6 bases at J, with 15 bases between. Looked up from germline, CDR1 is LGHNA and CDR2 is YNFKEQ.

The chain couples TRBV6-5 to TRBJ2-1; maybe TRBD2 (6 bases). Between the trimmed V and J ends, which lost 0 bases and 4 bases, there was a span of 7 bases. This CDR3 comprises 14 residues. Germline V gives CDR1 MNHEY, CDR2 SVGAGI. The CDR3 protein is CASSYSSGYNEQFF. The DNA of the CDR3 is TGTGCCAGCAGTTACTCTAGCGGATACAATGAGCAGTTCTTC.

This clone was seen more than once but under ten times. Other DNA sequences in the same sample also yield this CDR3. The chain carries TRBV6-1 and TRBJ2-7, with D possibly matching TRBD2 (5 bases). This CDR3 comprises 15 residues. Germline CDR1 and CDR2: MNHNS and SASEGT. V was pared by 6 bases and J by 3 bases, with 18 bases between. The CDR3: CASRRGSSRNYEQYF. The DNA of the CDR3 is TGTGCCAGCAGGAGAGGGTCTAGCCGAAACTACGAGCAGTACTTC.

V and J are TRBV21-1 and TRBJ1-1; the D segment call TRBD1 is taken from the table without a DNA check. TRBV21-1 is listed as a pseudogene. The CDR3 totals 15 residues. The CDR3 sequence is CASSIRGTGNTEAFF. DNA for the CDR3: TGTGCCAGCAGCATCCGAGGGACAGGGAACACTGAAGCTTTCTTT.